The 19 T cell receptor beta chains listed next were all sequenced from one sample in a study of shared clonotypes between healthy human individuals. In the naive CD8 group, cells lacked CD45RO and were positively selected for CCR7, so terminally differentiated effector memory CD45RA+ cells were left out. Sequenced by immunoSEQ multiplex PCR; TCRdb stores in-frame clones only, minus some. The table has about 580,000 clones, 95% to 98% seen once. Material: naive CD8+ T cells sorted from blood. The receptors were sampled from a man aged 25-45 years in good health.

This sequence joins TRBV21-1 and TRBJ1-4. TRBV21-1 is a documented pseudogene. There are 17 residues in the CDR3. The CDR3: CASSKKFSRVVREKLFF. CDR3 sequence (DNA): TGTGCCAGCAGCAAAAAATTCTCTAGGGTAGTTCGTGAAAAACTGTTTTTT.

The V call is TRBV7-9, the J call TRBJ2-7, with 13 bases fitting TRBD2. Per germline, CDR1 SEHNR and CDR2 FQNEAQ (reference sequence). This CDR3 is 15 amino acids long. V was clipped by 5 bases and J by 1 base; unmatched bases: 2. The CDR3 region is CASSGTSGKSYEQYF. CDR3 DNA sequence: TGTGCCAGCAGCGGGACTAGCGGGAAGTCCTACGAGCAGTACTTC.

The chain uses TRBV5-1 and TRBJ1-1; maybe TRBD1 (5 bases). CDR3 size: 15 residues. CDR1 and CDR2 (germline): SGHRS, YFSETQ. V gave up 3 bases and J gave up 2 bases, with 14 bases separating them. CDR3 DNA: TGCGCCAGCAGCTCCCACCTCAGGGCCAACACTGAAGCTTTCTTT. Translation gives CASSSHLRANTEAFF.

This chain uses TRBV28 with TRBJ1-3; 7 nucleotides agree with TRBD1. The CDR3 sequence is 16 residues long. Unmatched junction bases numbered 8, after V lost 6 bases and J lost 0 bases. Germline lookup yields CDR1 MDHEN and CDR2 SYDVKM. The CDR3 is CASSSTGFISGNTIYF. The CDR3 DNA sequence: TGTGCCAGCAGCTCGACAGGGTTTATCTCTGGAAACACCATATATTTT.

This chain links TRBV7-8 with TRBJ2-7; 8 bases line up with TRBD1. With V trimmed by 5 bases and J by 4 bases, 28 bases remained unmatched. CDR3 length: 21 residues. Per the germline V gene, CDR1 is SGHVS and CDR2 is FQNEAQ. The CDR3 nucleotides read TGTGCCAGCAGCCTGAACCTTAGGGCCTGGGCCGCCTGGACAGGGCAGTACGAGCAGTACTTC. Amino acid sequence: CASSLNLRAWAAWTGQYEQYF.

The chain has TRBV6-1 and TRBJ2-7, with unresolved D. The CDR3 runs 13 residues. The ends were cut back, 7 bases at V and 3 bases at J, with 13 bases in the middle. CDR1 MNHNS and CDR2 SASEGT come from the germline V gene. The CDR3 protein is CASNPLGVYEQYF. Here the CDR3 DNA reads TGTGCCAGCAATCCATTAGGAGTCTACGAGCAGTACTTC.

The chain combines TRBV12-5 with TRBJ2-1, with 10 bases fitting TRBD2. CDR1 is LGHNT, CDR2 FRNRAP, per germline. The CDR3 extends over 15 amino acids. The CDR3 loop reads CAPSYSGRAHNEQFF. In DNA, the CDR3 is TGTGCCCCATCGTACAGCGGGAGGGCCCACAATGAGCAGTTCTTC. Full variable domain (remainder filled in from reference TRBV12-5 and TRBJ2-1): DARVTQTPRHKVTEMGQEVTMRCQPILGHNTVFWYRQTMMQGLELLAYFRNRAPLDDSGMPKDRFSAEMPDATLATLKIQPSEPRDSAVYFCAPSYSGRAHNEQFFGPGTRLTVL.

The chain links TRBV2 to TRBJ2-7; possible D gene TRBD2, 5 bases. The CDR3 runs to 14 residues. Germline V gene sequence: CDR1 SNHLY, CDR2 FYNNEI. V gave up 3 bases and J gave up 0 bases, with 9 bases separating them. CDR3 DNA: TGTGCCAGCAGTGACGGACTGAACTCCTACGAGCAGTACTTC. Translation gives CASSDGLNSYEQYF. Looking up the rest from reference TRBV2 and TRBJ2-7 gives the full variable domain: EPEVTQTPSHQVTQMGQEVILRCVPISNHLYFYWYRQILGQKVEFLVSFYNNEISEKSEIFDDQFSVERPDGSNFTLKIRSTKLEDSAMYFCASSDGLNSYEQYFGPGTRLTVT.

The table lists this clone with a count of one. The chain links TRBV4-3 to TRBJ1-3; TRBD1 might be the D (5 bases). The V gene lost 4 bases and the J gene lost 2 bases, with 15 bases spanning the gap. This CDR3 spans 16 amino acids. Germline CDR1 reads LGHNA; CDR2 reads YSLEER. Written as DNA, the CDR3 is TGCGCCAGCAGCCTCAATATGGGGACGGCTGGAAACACCATATATTTT. As protein: CASSLNMGTAGNTIYF.

The rearrangement joins TRBV6-5 to TRBJ1-2; no clear D gene. V gave up 0 bases and J gave up 4 bases, with 15 bases separating them. This CDR3 is 16 amino acids long. Germline CDR1 MNHEY, CDR2 SVGAGI. CDR3 nucleotides: TGTGCCAGCAGTTACTCTCCACCTGGGGATCTCTATGGCTACACCTTC. The encoded protein is CASSYSPPGDLYGYTF.

The chain combines TRBV28 with TRBJ2-3; D is uncertain. Trimming stripped 2 bases from V and 2 bases from J, with 8 bases between. CDR1 and CDR2 (germline): MDHEN, SYDVKM. The CDR3 is 14 residues long. The CDR3 is CASSLDTDTDTQYF. Written as DNA, the CDR3 is TGTGCCAGCAGTTTAGACACTGACACAGATACGCAGTATTTT.

The V call is TRBV19, the J call TRBJ2-3; 8 bases are a match to TRBD1. The CDR3 is 15 amino acids. Germline CDR1 LNHDA, CDR2 SQIVND (reference sequence). The ends lost 4 bases at V and 4 bases at J; junction bases unmatched: 7. The CDR3 region is CASSSVGQGADTQYF. The DNA of the CDR3 is TGTGCCAGTAGTAGCGTTGGACAGGGAGCAGATACGCAGTATTTT.

The rearrangement joins TRBV27 to TRBJ2-7; TRBD1 matches 7 bases. Trimming removed 2 bases from V and 6 bases from J; junction bases left unmatched: 7. The CDR3 loop spans 14 amino acids. Looked up from germline, CDR1 is MNHEY and CDR2 is SMNVEV (reference sequence). CDR3 residues: CASSLAGTAREQYF. CDR3 DNA: TGTGCCAGCAGTTTAGCTGGGACAGCACGCGAGCAGTACTTC.

The chain has TRBV5-6 and TRBJ2-7, with 7 bases matching TRBD1. Germline CDR1 is SGHDT and CDR2 is YYEEEE. V shed 0 bases, J shed 3 bases, and the junction held 9 bases outside the gene matches. The CDR3 totals 16 residues. DNA of the CDR3: TGTGCCAGCAGCTTGGGACAGGGTTCCCGTCTCTACGAGCAGTACTTC. Translated: CASSLGQGSRLYEQYF.

V gene TRBV2 combines with J gene TRBJ2-7; possibly TRBD2 for D (10 bases). CDR3 length: 17 amino acids. V was pared by 6 bases and J by 5 bases, with 26 bases between. Germline lookup yields CDR1 SNHLY and CDR2 FYNNEI. CDR3 loop: CASRGQGKASGSDEQYF. CDR3 coding DNA: TGTGCCAGCAGAGGACAGGGGAAAGCTAGCGGGAGTGACGAGCAGTACTTC.

J is TRBJ2-7 and V is TRBV28; 7 bases are shared with TRBD2. This CDR3 spans 16 amino acids. From germline, CDR1 is MDHEN and CDR2 SYDVKM. The ends lost 3 bases at V and 2 bases at J; junction bases unmatched: 10. CDR3 coding DNA: TGTGCCAGCAGTTTTATTCTTGGGGGAGGGCCCTACGAGCAGTACTTC. Its translation is CASSFILGGGPYEQYF. The full variable domain, in which reference TRBV28 and TRBJ2-7 provide the parts outside the CDR3, is DVKVTQSSRYLVKRTGEKVFLECVQDMDHENMFWYRQDPGLGLRLIYFSYDVKMKEKGDIPEGYSVSREKKERFSLILESASTNQTSMYLCASSFILGGGPYEQYFGPGTRLTVT.

The chain carries TRBV18 and TRBJ1-1, with a weak D call TRBD1 (5 bases). CDR1 KGHSH and CDR2 LQKENI come from the germline V gene. The CDR3 is 15 residues long. V lost 0 bases, J lost 1 base, and 9 bases lay in between. CDR3 nucleotides: TGTGCCAGCTCACCACCTCCGGGGACGAACACTGAAGCTTTCTTT. Its protein is CASSPPPGTNTEAFF.

The V gene is TRBV28, the J gene TRBJ1-4; a weak D match, TRBD1 (5 bases). Trimming stripped 6 bases from V and 11 bases from J, with 22 bases between. Germline CDR1 MDHEN, CDR2 SYDVKM. The CDR3 covers 15 residues. The DNA of the CDR3 is TGTGCCAGCAGGCCCCAAACAGGTTCCAATGGGAAACTGTTTTTT. As protein: CASRPQTGSNGKLFF.

The sample holds one count of this clone. This chain links TRBV5-6 with TRBJ2-1; D may correspond to TRBD1 or TRBD2 (5 bases each). V was cut by 3 bases and J by 14 bases, with 21 bases left in between. Looked up from germline, CDR1 is SGHDT and CDR2 is YYEEEE. This CDR3 comprises 14 residues. Written as DNA, the CDR3 is TGTGCCAGCAGCTCCTGGATGGGGGAGCAGCAGGAGTTCTTC. This gives the protein CASSSWMGEQQEFF. Full variable domain (remainder filled in from reference TRBV5-6 and TRBJ2-1): DAGVTQSPTHLIKTRGQQVTLRCSPKSGHDTVSWYQQALGQGPQFIFQYYEEEERQRGNFPDRFSGHQFPNYSSELNVNALLLGDSALYLCASSSWMGEQQEFFGPGTRLTVL.